Listed here is a single T cell receptor (beta chain). The sample is drawn from a study of control samples from healthy donors and cancer patients. Repertoires were generated with immunoSEQ multiplex PCR, while TCRdb's copy carries only in-frame clones and drops some. The table shows some 100,000 clones, with roughly 90% occurring only once. Germline loops: CDR1 LGHDT, CDR2 YNNKEL (reference sequence). The ends were cut back, 2 bases at V and 4 bases at J, with 14 bases in the middle. The CDR3 has 15 residues. The receptor's source is a human donor in good health. The donor label of this sample is uncertain. The sequenced sample consisted of blood. The rearrangement links TRBV3-1 (or the pseudogene TRBV3-2) to TRBJ1-2; no reliable D call. The CDR3 region has the DNA TGTGCCAGCAGCCAATTCCCCCCCGCAGGCTATGGCTACACCTTC. Its protein product is CASSQFPPAGYGYTF.